The text below deals with one TCR beta chain. The data were produced by immunoSEQ multiplex PCR, yet TCRdb's version contains in-frame clones alone and is incomplete. The sample contains just over 50,000 clones, 86% of which appear only once. The source of the sample is a study of blood T cell repertoires in COVID-19. Across the study: Acute-phase and convalescent COVID-19 samples originated in the United States, Italy and Spain. The cDNA or gDNA used as material had been derived from T cells, B-cell-depleted T cells, or PBMCs.

Trimming took off 9 bases at V and 2 bases at J, with 11 bases between the two ends. This CDR3 is built from 12 residues. Germline loops: CDR1 LGHDT, CDR2 YNNKEL (reference sequence). This TCR was recovered from a man at least 80 years old with active COVID-19. The rearrangement links TRBV3-1 (or the pseudogene TRBV3-2) to TRBJ2-7, with TRBD1 as a possible D gene (5 bases). Input material: peripheral blood. CDR3 protein: CASSQGAYEQYF. The CDR3 region has the DNA TGTGCCAGTTCTCAGGGTGCCTACGAGCAGTACTTC.